Shown below are 2 T cell receptor beta chains from a single sample sequenced in a study of shared clonotypes between healthy human individuals. Sequenced by immunoSEQ multiplex PCR; TCRdb stores in-frame clones only, minus some. The sample contains 2.3 million or so clones, over 90% of which appear only once. Material: naive CD4+ T cells from PBMCs. Indicated subset: CD45RA+ positively selected. The receptors come from a man aged 18 to 30 in good health. Some clones in this sample may be carry-over from other donors' samples.

The rearrangement joins TRBV28 to TRBJ2-7; D is unresolved. V shed 2 bases and J shed 3 bases, with 8 bases lying between them. The CDR3 contains 13 residues. The germline V gene encodes CDR1 MDHEN and CDR2 SYDVKM. Here the CDR3 reads CASSLESHYEQYF. Written as DNA, the CDR3 is TGTGCCAGCAGTTTAGAGAGCCACTACGAGCAGTACTTC.

This sequence joins TRBV7-9 and TRBJ2-1, with 12 bases matching TRBD2. V dropped 5 bases and J dropped 7; count of bases not matched to a gene: 3. The CDR3 loop spans 14 amino acids. Germline V gene data show CDR1 as SEHNR and CDR2 as FQNEAQ (reference sequence). The CDR3 protein is CASSPGLAGNEQFF. CDR3 bases: TGTGCCAGCAGCCCGGGACTAGCGGGTAATGAGCAGTTCTTC.